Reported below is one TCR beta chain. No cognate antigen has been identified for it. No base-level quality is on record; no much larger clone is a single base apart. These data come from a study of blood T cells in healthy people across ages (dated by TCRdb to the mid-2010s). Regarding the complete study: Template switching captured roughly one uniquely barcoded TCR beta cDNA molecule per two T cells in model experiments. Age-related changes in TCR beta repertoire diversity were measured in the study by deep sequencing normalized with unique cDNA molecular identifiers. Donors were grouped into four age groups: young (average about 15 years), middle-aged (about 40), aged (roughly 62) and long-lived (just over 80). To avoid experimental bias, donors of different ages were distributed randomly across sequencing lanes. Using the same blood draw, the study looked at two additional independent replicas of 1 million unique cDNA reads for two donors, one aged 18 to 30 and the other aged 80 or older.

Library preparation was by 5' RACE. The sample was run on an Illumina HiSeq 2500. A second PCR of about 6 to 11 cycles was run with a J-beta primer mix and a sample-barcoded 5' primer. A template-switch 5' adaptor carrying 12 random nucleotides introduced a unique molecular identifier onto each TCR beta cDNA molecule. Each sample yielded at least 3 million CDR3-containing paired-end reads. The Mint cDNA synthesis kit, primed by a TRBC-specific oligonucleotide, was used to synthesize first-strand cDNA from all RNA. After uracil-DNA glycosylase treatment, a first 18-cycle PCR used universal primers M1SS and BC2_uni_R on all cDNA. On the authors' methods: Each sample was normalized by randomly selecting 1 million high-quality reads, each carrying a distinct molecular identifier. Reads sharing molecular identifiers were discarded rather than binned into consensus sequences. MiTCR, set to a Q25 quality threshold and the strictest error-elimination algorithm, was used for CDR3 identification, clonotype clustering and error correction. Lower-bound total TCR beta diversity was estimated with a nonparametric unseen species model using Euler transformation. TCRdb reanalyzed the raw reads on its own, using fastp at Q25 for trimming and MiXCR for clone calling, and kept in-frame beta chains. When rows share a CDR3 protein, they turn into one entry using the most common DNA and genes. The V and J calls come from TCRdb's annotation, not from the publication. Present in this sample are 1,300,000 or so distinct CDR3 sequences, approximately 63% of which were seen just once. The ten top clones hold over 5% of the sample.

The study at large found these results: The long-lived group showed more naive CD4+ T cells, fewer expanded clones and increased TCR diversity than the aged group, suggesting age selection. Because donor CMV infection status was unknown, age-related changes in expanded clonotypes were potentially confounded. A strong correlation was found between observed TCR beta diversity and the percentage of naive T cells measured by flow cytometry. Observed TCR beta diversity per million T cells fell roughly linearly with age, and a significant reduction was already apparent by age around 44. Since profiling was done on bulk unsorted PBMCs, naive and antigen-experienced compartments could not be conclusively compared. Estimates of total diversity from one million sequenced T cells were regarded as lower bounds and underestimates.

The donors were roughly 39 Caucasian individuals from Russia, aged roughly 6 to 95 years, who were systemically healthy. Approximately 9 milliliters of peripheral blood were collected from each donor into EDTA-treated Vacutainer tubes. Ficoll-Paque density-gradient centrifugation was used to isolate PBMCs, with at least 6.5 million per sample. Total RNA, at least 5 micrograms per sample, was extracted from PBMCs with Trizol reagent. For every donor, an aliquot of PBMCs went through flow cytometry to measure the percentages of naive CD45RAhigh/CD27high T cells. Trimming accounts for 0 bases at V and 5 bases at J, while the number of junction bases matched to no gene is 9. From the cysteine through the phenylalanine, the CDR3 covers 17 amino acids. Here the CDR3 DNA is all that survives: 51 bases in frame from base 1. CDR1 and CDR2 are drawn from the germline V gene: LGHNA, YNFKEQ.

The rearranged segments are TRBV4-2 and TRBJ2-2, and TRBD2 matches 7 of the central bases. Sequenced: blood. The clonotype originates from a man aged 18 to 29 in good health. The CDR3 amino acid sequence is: CASSQDVEGGWTGELFF. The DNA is TGTGCCAGCAGCCAAGATGTGGAGGGAGGGTGGACCGGGGAGCTGTTTTTT.